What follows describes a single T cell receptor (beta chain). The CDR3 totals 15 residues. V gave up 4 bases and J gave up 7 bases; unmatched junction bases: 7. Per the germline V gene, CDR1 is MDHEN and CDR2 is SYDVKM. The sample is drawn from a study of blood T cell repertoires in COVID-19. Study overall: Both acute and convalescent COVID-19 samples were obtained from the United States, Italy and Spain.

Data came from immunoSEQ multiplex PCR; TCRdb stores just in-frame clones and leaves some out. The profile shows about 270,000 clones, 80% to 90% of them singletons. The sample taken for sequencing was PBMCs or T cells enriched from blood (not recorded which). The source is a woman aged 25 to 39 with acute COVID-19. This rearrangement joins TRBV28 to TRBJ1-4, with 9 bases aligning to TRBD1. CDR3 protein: CASSWPGTGFEKLFF. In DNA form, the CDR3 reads TGTGCCAGCAGTTGGCCCGGGACAGGGTTTGAAAAACTGTTTTTT. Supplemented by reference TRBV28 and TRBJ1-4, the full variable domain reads DVKVTQSSRYLVKRTGEKVFLECVQDMDHENMFWYRQDPGLGLRLIYFSYDVKMKEKGDIPEGYSVSREKKERFSLILESASTNQTSMYLCASSWPGTGFEKLFFGSGTQLSVL.